A single sample is the source of the 7 T cell receptor beta chains below, sequenced in a study of cytomegalovirus exposure and HLA in healthy donors. Primers: 60 Vbeta forward and 13 Jbeta reverse. Profiled with immunoSEQ multiplex PCR; TCRdb holds only in-frame clones, not every one. This table has approximately 190,000 clones, roughly 74% appearing once. The sample taken for sequencing was PBMCs. These receptors came from a woman aged 25 to 45 in good health and CMV-seropositive.

The chain recombines TRBV6-5 with TRBJ2-7, with a tentative D call TRBD1 (6 bases). The germline V gene has CDR1 MNHEY and CDR2 SVGAGI. This CDR3 is 15 amino acids long. Trimming took off 4 bases at V and 2 bases at J, with 15 bases between the two ends. Here the CDR3 reads CASSSRTASTYEQYF. CDR3 coding DNA: TGTGCCAGCAGTTCCCGGACAGCTAGCACCTACGAGCAGTACTTC.

A single count supports this clone. V is TRBV6-5 and J is TRBJ2-1; possible D gene TRBD2, 6 bases. Germline loops: CDR1 MNHEY, CDR2 SVGAGI. V was trimmed by 9 bases and J by 6 bases, leaving 18 bases between them. This CDR3 is built from 14 residues. The CDR3 DNA follows: TGTGCCAGTGCGGGGAGAGGGGATGTCAATGAGCAGTTCTTC. Residues: CASAGRGDVNEQFF.

The chain couples TRBV7-2 to TRBJ2-1; D is perhaps TRBD2 (5 bases). The CDR3 totals 16 residues. Trimming took 3 bases from V and 0 from J, leaving 12 bases between them. The germline CDR1 and CDR2 sequences are SGHTA and FQGNSA. This chain's CDR3 is CASSLLGLSSYNEQFF. CDR3 DNA sequence: TGTGCCAGCAGCTTGTTAGGACTTAGCTCCTACAATGAGCAGTTCTTC.

V usage is TRBV18 and J usage is TRBJ2-1; possibly TRBD2 for D (6 bases). Trimming took off 3 bases at V and 9 bases at J, with 15 bases between the two ends. The CDR3 contains 14 residues. Germline V gene sequence: CDR1 KGHSH, CDR2 LQKENI. The CDR3 is CASSPSTSSIEQFF. CDR3 in DNA: TGTGCCAGCTCACCGAGCACTAGCTCTATTGAGCAGTTCTTC.

The chain employs TRBV29-1 and TRBJ2-2, with 12 bases that match TRBD2. After removal of 7 bases from V and 7 bases from J, the junction contained 4 bases not matched to a gene. The CDR3 runs to 13 residues. Germline V gene sequence: CDR1 SQVTM, CDR2 ANQGSEA. CDR3 in DNA: TGCAGCGCTAGCGGGGGGGCCGGCGGGGAGCTGTTTTTT. Translated, it gives CSASGGAGGELFF.

In this sample, this clone turned up a few times. The chain employs TRBV2 and TRBJ1-5; possibly TRBD1 for D (6 bases). The V end lost 1 base, the J end lost 2 bases, and 9 bases lay between the germline ends. The CDR3 has 15 amino acids. Germline V CDR1 and CDR2: SNHLY, FYNNEI. The CDR3 DNA reads as TGTGCCAGCAGTGAAGAGTGGACAGGCAATCAGCCCCAGCATTTT. As protein: CASSEEWTGNQPQHF.

V usage is TRBV5-4 and J usage is TRBJ1-2; D unclear. There are 11 residues in the CDR3. Deletions cut 4 bases from V and 10 bases from J, with 11 bases between. Germline V lookup: CDR1 SGHNT, CDR2 YYREEE (reference sequence). CDR3 loop: CASSAGGYYTF. Here the CDR3 DNA reads TGTGCCAGCAGCGCGGGAGGTTACTACACCTTC.